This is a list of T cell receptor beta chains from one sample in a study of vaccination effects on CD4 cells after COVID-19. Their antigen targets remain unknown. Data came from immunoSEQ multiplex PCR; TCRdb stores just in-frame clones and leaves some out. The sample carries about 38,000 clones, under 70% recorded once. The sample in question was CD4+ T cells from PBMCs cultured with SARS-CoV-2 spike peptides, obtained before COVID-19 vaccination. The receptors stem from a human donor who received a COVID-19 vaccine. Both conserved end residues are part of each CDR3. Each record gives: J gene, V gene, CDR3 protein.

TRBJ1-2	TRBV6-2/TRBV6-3	CASSYSGTGANYGYTF
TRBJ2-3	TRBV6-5	CASILDFGTDTQYF
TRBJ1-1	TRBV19	CASSIPGQGGVNTEAFF
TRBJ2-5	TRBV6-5	CASSMTSGRAGTQYF
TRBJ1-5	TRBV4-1	CASSQDLAELDQPQHF
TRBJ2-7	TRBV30	CACPTQGYEQYF
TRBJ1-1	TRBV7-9	CASSWDNTEAFF
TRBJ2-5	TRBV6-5	CASSYSGTGRKETQYF
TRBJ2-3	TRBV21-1	CASSFGQDATDTQYF
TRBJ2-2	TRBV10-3	CAISASGPNTGELFF
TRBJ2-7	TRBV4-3	CASSQDMAGVSYEQYF
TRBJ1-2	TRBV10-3	CAISEGSVYGYTF
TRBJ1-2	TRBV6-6	CASSGTGNGYTF
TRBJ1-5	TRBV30	CAWREGTGPNQPQHF
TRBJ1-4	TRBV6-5	CASSPQGAGNEKLFF
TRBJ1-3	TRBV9	CASSVGEGTIYF
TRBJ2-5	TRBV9	CASSKGTSGDQETQYF
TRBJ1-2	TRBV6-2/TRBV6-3	CASSSAGRRVVDYGYTF
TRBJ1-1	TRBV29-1	CSVDRGVPEAFF
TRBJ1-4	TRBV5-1	CASSFRGQGAPGEKLFF
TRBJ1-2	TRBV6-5	CASSYSQLYGYTF
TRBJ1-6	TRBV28	CASRGGRANSPLHF
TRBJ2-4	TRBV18	CASSPPGQSNIQYF
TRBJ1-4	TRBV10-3	CAISEGGREKLFF
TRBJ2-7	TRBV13	CASSSRQGLNEQYF
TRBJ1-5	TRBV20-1	CSATDRVRGNQPQHF
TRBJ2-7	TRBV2	CASSGGWGYEQYF
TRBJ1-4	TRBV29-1	CSVRKANEKLFF
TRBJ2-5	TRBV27	CASRSGLAVQETQYF
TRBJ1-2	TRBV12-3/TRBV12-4	CASSVDLYGYTF
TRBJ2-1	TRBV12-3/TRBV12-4	CASSLDRWAARFF
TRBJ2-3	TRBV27	CASSPRGLAGRTDTQYF
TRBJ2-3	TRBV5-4	CASSVRGGADTQYF
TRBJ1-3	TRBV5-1	CASSDRPQTSGNTIYF
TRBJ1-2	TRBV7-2	CASSLMGRPIGYGYTF
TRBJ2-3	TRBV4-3	CASSQDRGGTQYF
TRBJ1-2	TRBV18	CASSPPNTGGAYYGYTF
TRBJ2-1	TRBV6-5	CASRVSGRGNNEQFF
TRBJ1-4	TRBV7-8	CASSLAGGRSNEKLFF
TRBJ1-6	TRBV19	CASRDPGTGNSPLHF
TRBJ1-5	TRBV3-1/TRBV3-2	CASSQDPGGHQPQHF